The subject of this entry is one T cell receptor (beta chain). Researchers sorted participants into cohorts using their self-reported clinical history. Recovered Cohort 3 donors showed two negative PCRs, clearance, or symptom resolution. This sample was included in a study of blood T cell repertoires in COVID-19. Study at large: From T cells, B-cell-depleted T cells, or PBMCs came the material, which was cDNA or gDNA.

Under the authors' procedure: It was from reference gene primer amplification that nucleated cell counts were estimated. Assay used: immunoSEQ multiplex PCR; TCRdb lists only in-frame clones, some missing. V and J calls and clone size follow that table, whereas D and trimming were derived from the DNA. Of about 250,000 clones in the sample, 85% to 90% are singletons; the top ten hold around 15%. CDR1 SGHTA and CDR2 FQGNSA come from the germline V gene. CDR3 length: 15 amino acids. V shed 2 bases and J shed 1 base, with 8 bases lying between them. V gene TRBV7-2 combines with J gene TRBJ2-2; TRBD1 is a possible D gene (5 bases). This TCR derives from a man in his late teens or twenties who had recovered from COVID-19. Sequencing was performed on PBMCs or T cells enriched from blood (not recorded which). The CDR3 is CASSLIQGNTGELFF. CDR3 DNA: TGTGCCAGCAGCTTAATCCAGGGGAACACCGGGGAGCTGTTTTTT.